This TCR beta chain was captured in a study of cytomegalovirus exposure and HLA in healthy donors. Findings of the study overall: TCR beta chain V- and J-gene trimming was linked, in a later analysis, to a missense variant in DCLRE1C. In a later analysis, 17,000 or so TCR beta sequences were associated with HLA alleles at 0.05 false discovery rate.

This clone showed up just once. No antigen is known for it. The PCR used 60 Vbeta and 13 Jbeta primers. Using immunoSEQ multiplex PCR, the repertoire was profiled, and TCRdb retains in-frame clones only, with some absent. The repertoire includes more than 150,000 clones, roughly 90% of them detected once, and roughly 0.23% sits in the top ten. The sequencing sample was made of PBMCs. The clonotype was recovered from a girl in the first two years of life in good health and CMV-seronegative.

The CDR3 region is CASSSRDRDADTQYF. In DNA form, the CDR3 reads TGTGCCAGCAGCTCCCGGGACAGGGACGCAGATACGCAGTATTTT. The chain recombines TRBV5-6 with TRBJ2-3, with 9 bases aligning to TRBD1. V lost 3 bases to trimming and J lost 4 bases; unmatched junction nucleotides: 6. The CDR3 extends over 15 amino acids. CDR1 and CDR2 (germline): SGHDT, YYEEEE.